Listed below are T cell receptor beta chains from one sample, sequenced in a study of graft-versus-host responses after intestinal transplantation. TCRdb's copy holds only in-frame clones and misses some; the assay was immunoSEQ multiplex PCR. The sample consists of about 85,000 clones, around 93% of them appearing once. The antigens for these receptors are not known. The sequences come from unstimulated CD8+ T cells sorted from spleen or lymph node cells, collected before transplant. These receptors were taken from a human donor who was the organ donor for an intestinal transplant. Both conserved end residues are part of each CDR3. Each record gives: V gene, CDR3 length, J gene, clone size, D gene, CDR3 DNA, CDR3 protein. D genes are given only for firm matches. Some rows have no size entry. The others give once, few or many, or a class for an expanded clone.

>TRBV11-2|16|TRBJ1-2|once|NA
TGTGCCAGCAGCCCCCCCGGTAGGGTACCTAACTATGGCTACACCTTC
CASSPPGRVPNYGYTF
>TRBV7-9|15|TRBJ1-4|NA|NA
TGTGCCAGCAGCTCCGTGGGCGGGCAGGGCGAAAAACTGTTTTTT
CASSSVGGQGEKLFF
>TRBV29-1|14|TRBJ2-3|NA|NA
TGCAGCGTTGACCTAGGTCCTCAAACAGATACGCAGTATTTT
CSVDLGPQTDTQYF
>TRBV10-2|13|TRBJ1-6|NA|NA
TGCGCCAGCACCCTCGCCTCGGATTCACCCCTCCACTTT
CASTLASDSPLHF
>TRBV27|15|TRBJ1-6|NA|NA
TGTGCCAGTAGTTGGAGGGGGGGTGGGTATTCACCCCTCCACTTT
CASSWRGGGYSPLHF
>TRBV19|13|TRBJ1-2|once|NA
TGTGCCAGTAGTGCAGGTCGGGTACTAGGCTACACCTTC
CASSAGRVLGYTF
>TRBV10-3|15|TRBJ1-4|NA|TRBD1
TGTGCCATCAGTGAGTGGACAGGGATGAATGAAAAACTGTTTTTT
CAISEWTGMNEKLFF
>TRBV6-6|15|TRBJ1-1|few|NA
TGTGCCAGCAGTTACTCGAGCGGTGTATCGACTGAAGCTTTCTTT
CASSYSSGVSTEAFF
>TRBV27|16|TRBJ2-2|NA|TRBD1
TGTGCCAGCAGTTTCCCGGGACAGGCCGTCACCGGGGAGCTGTTTTTT
CASSFPGQAVTGELFF
>TRBV27|15|TRBJ2-7|NA|TRBD1
TGTGCCAGCAGTTTAGGTACAGGGGGCGTCTACGAGCAGTACTTC
CASSLGTGGVYEQYF
>TRBV27|15|TRBJ2-1|NA|TRBD1
TGTGCCAGCAGTTTAGACAGGGGTTCCTACAATGAGCAGTTCTTC
CASSLDRGSYNEQFF
>TRBV19|13|TRBJ1-1|NA|TRBD1
TGTGCCAGTGATCAGGGGGCGACTACTGAAGCTTTCTTT
CASDQGATTEAFF
>TRBV7-9|14|TRBJ2-3|NA|TRBD1
TGTGCCAGCAGCTTAGGACAGGGCACAGGTACGCAGTATTTT
CASSLGQGTGTQYF
>TRBV13|14|TRBJ1-2|NA|NA
TGTGCCAGCAGCTTGCGGACAGCGGGCTATGGCTACACCTTC
CASSLRTAGYGYTF
>TRBV7-2|15|TRBJ1-2|NA|NA
TGTGCCAGCAGCCAAGCGGGGGGCCCCGCCTATGGCTACACCTTC
CASSQAGGPAYGYTF
>TRBV29-1|15|TRBJ2-1|once|TRBD2
TGCAGCGTGGAAGAAGCGGGGGCCAACTACAATGAGCAGTTCTTC
CSVEEAGANYNEQFF
>TRBV14|13|TRBJ1-2|NA|NA
TGTGCCAGCAGTACCCGGGAACTCTATGGCTACACCTTC
CASSTRELYGYTF
>TRBV4-1|12|TRBJ2-5|NA|NA
TGCGCCAGCAGCCAGGCGGGAGAGACCCAGTACTTC
CASSQAGETQYF
>TRBV2|12|TRBJ2-5|NA|NA
TGTGCCAGCAGGTGGTTCCAAGAGACCCAGTACTTC
CASRWFQETQYF
>TRBV7-9|14|TRBJ2-7|NA|NA
TGTGCCAGCAGCTTCCCGGACGGGAACTACGAGCAGTACTTC
CASSFPDGNYEQYF
>TRBV15|13|TRBJ2-7|NA|NA
TGTGCCACCAGCAGGCGGGATAGCGACGAGCAGTACTTC
CATSRRDSDEQYF
>TRBV27|14|TRBJ2-1|NA|TRBD2
TGTGCCAGCAGCTTAGCGGGGGCCAACCGGGAGCAGTTCTTC
CASSLAGANREQFF
>TRBV4-1|13|TRBJ1-2|once|TRBD1
TGCGCCAGCAGCCAGGGACAGGGCTATGGCTACACCTTC
CASSQGQGYGYTF
>TRBV19|13|TRBJ2-7|few|NA
TGTGCCAGTAGAGACAGGTTTTCCTACGAGCAGTACTTC
CASRDRFSYEQYF
>TRBV7-2|15|TRBJ2-7|NA|TRBD1
TGTGCCAGCAGCCCCCGGGACAGGGTGGCCTACGAGCAGTACTTC
CASSPRDRVAYEQYF
>TRBV2|20|TRBJ2-1|NA|TRBD1
TGTGCCAGCGCGCCGACCCACCACGCTAGGGGCGGGACAGGTCACAATGAGCAGTTCTTC
CASAPTHHARGGTGHNEQFF
>TRBV19|18|TRBJ2-1|NA|TRBD2
TGTGCCAGTACCCTCACTAGCGGGGCCCCAAGCTCCTACAATGAGCAGTTCTTC
CASTLTSGAPSSYNEQFF
>TRBV7-9|11|TRBJ2-2|NA|NA
TGTGCCAGCAGCTTCCCGGGGGAGCTGTTTTTT
CASSFPGELFF
>TRBV6-5|14|TRBJ2-5|NA|NA
TGTGCCAGCAGTTACTCGAACAGGGCAGAGACCCAGTACTTC
CASSYSNRAETQYF
>TRBV7-6|14|TRBJ2-3|few|TRBD2
TGTGCCAGCAGCCCCCTAGCGGGCACAGATACGCAGTATTTT
CASSPLAGTDTQYF
>TRBV6-5|12|TRBJ1-1|NA|NA
TGTGCCAGCAGTGGGATGAACACTGAAGCTTTCTTT
CASSGMNTEAFF
>TRBV6-1|16|TRBJ2-7|once|NA
TGTGCCAGCGGTGAGCCCCGTTGGACCGAAACCTACGAGCAGTACTTC
CASGEPRWTETYEQYF
>TRBV29-1|14|TRBJ2-2|NA|TRBD2
TGCAGCGTCGGACTAGCGGGAGTGGTCGGGGAGCTGTTTTTT
CSVGLAGVVGELFF
>TRBV6-1|13|TRBJ1-1|NA|NA
TGTGCCAGCAGTTGGGGTTCGAACACTGAAGCTTTCTTT
CASSWGSNTEAFF
>TRBV6-4|14|TRBJ2-1|NA|TRBD2
TGTGCCAAAACGATAGCGGGGGTCTGCAATGAGCAGTTCTTC
CAKTIAGVCNEQFF
>TRBV7-3|16|TRBJ2-7|NA|TRBD1
TGTGCCAGCAGTTACTTCGCCCGGGACAGCTCCTACGAGCAGTACTTC
CASSYFARDSSYEQYF
>TRBV6-5|16|TRBJ2-1|NA|NA
TGTGCCAGCAGTTACTCGCACAGGGCGGTTTACAATGAGCAGTTCTTC
CASSYSHRAVYNEQFF
>TRBV7-3|15|TRBJ2-3|NA|NA
TGTGCCAGCAGCTTAAATCCGGGGGGCACAGATACGCAGTATTTT
CASSLNPGGTDTQYF
>TRBV11-2|14|TRBJ2-1|NA|NA
TGTGCCAGCAGCTTAGTCGGAGGGGCGGGTGAGCAGTTCTTC
CASSLVGGAGEQFF
>TRBV13|16|TRBJ2-3|NA|TRBD2
TGTGCCAGCAGCGGTAGCGGGGGGGCCTGGGCAGATACGCAGTATTTT
CASSGSGGAWADTQYF
>TRBV15|16|TRBJ2-5|NA|TRBD1
TGTGCCACCAGCAGAGACCCGACAGGGAACGAGGAGACCCAGTACTTC
CATSRDPTGNEETQYF
>TRBV2|13|TRBJ2-7|NA|NA
TGTGCCAGCCTAAGCCTCGCTATTTACGAGCAGTACTTC
CASLSLAIYEQYF
>TRBV5-1|15|TRBJ2-7|NA|TRBD2
TGCGCCAGCAGCCCCTGGTGGGACTACTATTACGAGCAGTACTTC
CASSPWWDYYYEQYF
>TRBV7-9|13|TRBJ1-1|NA|NA
TGTGCCAGCAGCTTAGTAGAACAGCGGAAGGCTTTCTTT
CASSLVEQRKAFF
>TRBV5-6|19|TRBJ1-2|NA|NA
TGTGCCAGCAGCCCGATGGGGGTACCTATACCTAGAAATAACTATGGCTACACCTTC
CASSPMGVPIPRNNYGYTF
>TRBV4-2|15|TRBJ1-1|NA|NA
TGTGCCAGCAGCCAAGGCTTGGAGGGGAACACTGAAGCTTTCTTT
CASSQGLEGNTEAFF
>TRBV5-6|16|TRBJ1-1|NA|NA
TGTGCCAGCACCTCTTCCCCCGGGGGCGAGGGGACTGAAGCTTTCTTT
CASTSSPGGEGTEAFF
>TRBV7-3|15|TRBJ2-3|NA|TRBD2
TGTGCCAGCAGCCCCCGGACTAGCGGCACAGATACGCAGTATTTT
CASSPRTSGTDTQYF
>TRBV4-1|15|TRBJ1-1|NA|NA
TGCGCCAGCAGCCTCCGACCTCCGGGGGACACTGAAGCTTTCTTT
CASSLRPPGDTEAFF
>TRBV6-5|14|TRBJ2-7|NA|TRBD1
TGTGCCAGCAGCCCGGGACAGGGGGCCTTCGAGCAGTACTTC
CASSPGQGAFEQYF
>TRBV11-1|16|TRBJ2-1|NA|TRBD1
TGTGCCAGCAGCTCGCGGACAGGGGGCCCCTACAATGAGCAGTTCTTC
CASSSRTGGPYNEQFF
>TRBV7-9|15|TRBJ2-7|NA|TRBD2
TGTGCCAGCAGCTTGGGACTAGCGGGAGGCTACGAGCAGTACTTC
CASSLGLAGGYEQYF
>TRBV27|15|TRBJ1-2|NA|NA
TGTGCCAGCTCTCCCCCAAGGTCCCCCCTGCATGGCTACACCTTC
CASSPPRSPLHGYTF